These 5 T cell receptor beta chains share one sample of origin, sequenced in a study of human T cells and chemical hapten exposure. Indicated time point: pre-sensitization, week 0. Stated treatment: therapeutic diphenylcyclopropenone sensitization with weekly scalp DPC. TCRdb itself ran the RACE reads through MiXCR, one entry per CDR3 protein. The profile shows approximately 180,000 distinct CDR3 sequences, approximately 29% of them singletons. The sequencing used whole blood, collected in connection with sensitization to the hapten diphenylcyclopropenone (DPC). These receptors were obtained from a woman aged 30 to 39 with alopecia areata. Some clones in this sample may be carry-over from other donors' samples.

This clonotype was detected only a few times. The J gene is TRBJ2-5, the V gene TRBV6-1, with TRBD1 identical over 9 bases. V trimming: 5 bases; J trimming: 8 bases; junction bases outside the gene matches: 6. The germline V gene encodes CDR1 MNHNS and CDR2 SASEGT. The CDR3 is made up of 13 amino acids. CDR3: CASSKQGALTQYF. The CDR3 coding sequence is TGTGCCAGCAGTAAACAGGGGGCGCTTACCCAGTACTTC.

This clonotype was recorded at least ten times. In nucleotides, the CDR3 is TGTGCCAGCAGTTTATCCGGGAGATATAGCAATCAGCCCCAGCATTTT. This sequence encodes CASSLSGRYSNQPQHF. The rearrangement joins TRBV28 to TRBJ1-5; D call uncertain. This CDR3 has 16 residues. The V end was cut by 1 base, the J end by 0 bases, with 10 bases between. Germline V lookup: CDR1 MDHEN, CDR2 SYDVKM. The full variable domain, with the rest looked up from reference TRBV28 and TRBJ1-5, is DVKVTQSSRYLVKRTGEKVFLECVQDMDHENMFWYRQDPGLGLRLIYFSYDVKMKEKGDIPEGYSVSREKKERFSLILESASTNQTSMYLCASSLSGRYSNQPQHFGDGTRLSIL.

This clonotype appeared a few times. The chain has TRBV7-8 and TRBJ2-3, with D unresolved. The CDR3 covers 16 residues. V was shortened by 5 bases and J by 2 bases, with 17 bases between the two germline ends. Germline lookup yields CDR1 SGHVS and CDR2 FQNEAQ. The CDR3 nucleotides are TGTGCCAGCAGCACGATGGGTGGAAGATACACAGATACGCAGTATTTT. Residues: CASSTMGGRYTDTQYF. Filled out from reference TRBV7-8 and TRBJ2-3, the complete variable domain reads GAGVSQSPRYKVAKRGQDVALRCDPISGHVSLFWYQQALGQGPEFLTYFQNEAQLDKSGLPSDRFFAERPEGSVSTLKIQRTQQEDSAVYLCASSTMGGRYTDTQYFGPGTRLTVL.

This clonotype was observed a handful of times. This sequence joins TRBV28 and TRBJ2-3, with D possibly TRBD1 on 6 matching bases. Trimming took off 6 bases at V and 1 base at J, with 14 bases between the two ends. Germline loops: CDR1 MDHEN, CDR2 SYDVKM. The CDR3 is made up of 15 amino acids. Here the CDR3 DNA reads TGTGCCAGCAGCCGCAGGGGTTGGGGCACAGATACGCAGTATTTT. This encodes CASSRRGWGTDTQYF.

This clonotype was seen a few times. The rearrangement uses TRBV25-1 and TRBJ2-7; tentative D call: TRBD2 (7 bases). This CDR3 has 13 residues. The germline V gene has CDR1 MGHDK and CDR2 SYGVNS. Between the trimmed V and J ends, which lost 8 bases and 6 bases, there was a span of 17 bases. CDR3 amino acids: CASRNRGDTEQYF. The CDR3 DNA follows: TGTGCCAGCCGGAATCGGGGGGACACCGAGCAGTACTTC.